The T cell receptor (beta chain) described here comes from a study of T-cell memory formation after mild COVID-19. TCRdb redid the calling of the 5' RACE reads with MiXCR, one entry per CDR3 protein. The profile shows 410,000 or so distinct CDR3 sequences, roughly a quarter of them singletons. Looked up from germline, CDR1 is DFQATT and CDR2 is SNEGSKA (reference sequence). V dropped 3 bases and J dropped 3; count of bases not matched to a gene: 6. This CDR3 contains 14 residues. This clonotype occurred a few times. The sequence came from an adult woman who had mild COVID-19 (a few samples of this study predate the infection). Cell type and time point are not known. This rearrangement joins TRBV20-1 to TRBJ2-7, with 9 bases that match TRBD1. The sequenced material came from PBMCs or a T cell subset sorted from them (not recorded which). The CDR3 nucleotides read TGCAGTGCTAGGAAGGACAGGGGCTTCTACGAGCAGTACTTC. Its translation is CSARKDRGFYEQYF.